This TCR beta chain comes out of a study of T cells after yellow fever vaccination. Trimming took 3 bases from V and 4 from J, leaving 7 bases between them. CDR1 is SGHTA and CDR2 is FQGNSA in the germline V gene. CDR3 length: 14 residues. TCRdb reprocessed the 5' RACE reads via MiXCR and lists one record per CDR3 protein. This sample has approximately 550,000 distinct CDR3 sequences; over 15% occur once, and the top ten carry approximately 15%. This chain uses TRBV7-2 with TRBJ2-6, with a weak D call TRBD2 (6 bases). The sequenced sample was PBMCs, obtained 15 days after the yellow fever booster vaccination. This clonotype was obtained from a man aged 25 to 40 who received the YFV17D yellow fever vaccine. DNA of the CDR3: TGTGCCAGCAGCTTGGGGGGAGGGGCCAACGTCCTGACTTTC. Protein product: CASSLGGGANVLTF.